The 3 T cell receptor beta chains presented below share a single source sample, sequenced in a study of CD8 T cells in Susac syndrome. When the RNA was reverse transcribed, random hexamers were used with an input of roughly 0.5 to 1 ug. TCRdb analysed the immunoSEQ multiplex PCR reads with MiXCR anew, one entry per CDR3 protein. The sample carries under 150,000 distinct CDR3 sequences, 95% recorded once. Source material: CD4+ T cells from PBMCs. The receptors were sampled from a human donor with Susac syndrome.

The V call is TRBV20-1, the J call TRBJ2-1; 7 nucleotides line up with TRBD2. In germline, CDR1 is DFQATT, CDR2 SNEGSKA (reference sequence). With 5 bases clipped from V and 6 bases from J, the junction kept 4 bases outside the gene matches. CDR3 length: 12 residues. In DNA form, the CDR3 reads TGCAGTGCTGGGGAGGGCCGCAATGAGCAGTTCTTC. As protein: CSAGEGRNEQFF.

J is TRBJ2-2 and V is TRBV19; 9 positions match TRBD1. Per the germline V gene, CDR1 is LNHDA and CDR2 is SQIVND (reference sequence). With V trimmed by 4 bases and J by 7 bases, 4 bases remained unmatched. This CDR3 has 14 residues. DNA of the CDR3: TGTGCCAGTAGTAACAGGGGGCTTGTCGGGGAGCTGTTTTTT. It yields the protein CASSNRGLVGELFF.

In this sample, this clonotype turned up once. This chain joins TRBV5-1 and TRBJ2-3, with 7 nucleotides matching TRBD1. The CDR3 is 15 amino acids. The trim removed 1 base at V and 1 base at J, leaving 3 bases unmatched. Looked up from germline, CDR1 is SGHRS and CDR2 is YFSETQ. This chain's CDR3 is CASSLQGGGTDTQYF. The DNA of the CDR3 is TGCGCCAGCAGCTTGCAAGGGGGCGGCACAGATACGCAGTATTTT.